This T cell receptor beta chain was obtained from a study of blood T cell repertoires in COVID-19. Study context: The cDNA or gDNA used as material had been derived from T cells, B-cell-depleted T cells, or PBMCs.

Those enrolled in Seattle joined during active infection and were followed longitudinally afterward. As originally analysed: The authors estimated nucleated cell counts from reference gene primer amplification. Some clones are missing from TCRdb's copy, which holds only in-frame ones; the method was immunoSEQ multiplex PCR. V and J calls and clone size are copied from that table; D and trimming were computed from the DNA. The data show about 430,000 clones, with roughly 90% seen just once and about 0.91% held by the top ten. V lost 2 bases to trimming and J lost 7 bases, with 9 bases between them. CDR3 length: 13 residues. Germline CDR1 and CDR2: MNHEY and SMNVEV (reference sequence). A word on this clone: The identical CDR3 is also encoded by other nucleotide sequences in the sample.

This receptor was taken from a man aged 18-30 years with COVID-19, enrolled during active disease. The J gene is TRBJ1-5, the V gene TRBV27, with a weak D call TRBD1 (5 bases). Sequenced: peripheral blood. CDR3 amino acids: CASSLNGGQPQHF. The CDR3 DNA reads TGTGCCAGCAGTTTAAACGGGGGACAGCCCCAGCATTTT.